This T cell receptor beta chain was recorded in a study of T cells in Graves' hyperthyroidism and ophthalmopathy. Patients affected by ophthalmopathy presented a Clinical Activity Score of at least 3, a NOSPECS grade of at least 4, and disease duration below 3 months. Uncontrolled infection, other autoimmune disease, pregnancy or lactation excluded patients. Clinical symptoms, serum thyroxine, TRAb, thyroid ultrasound and orbital computed tomography established diagnosis. The authors took PBMCs from 10 ml fresh peripheral blood. This clonotype turned up a few times. Germline lookup yields CDR1 MNHEY and CDR2 SMNVEV (reference sequence). The trim removed 3 bases at V and 8 bases at J, leaving 9 bases unmatched. The CDR3 spans 16 residues. From RNA transcripts, TCR beta CDR3 regions were amplified. First-round RT-PCR with HTBI primers amplified the TCR CDR3 region. TCRdb passed the multiplex PCR reads through MiXCR, listing each CDR3 protein once. The sample includes 490,000 or so distinct CDR3 sequences, roughly a sixth of them seen just once.

The sequenced sample was blood. This TCR was sampled from a woman under 40 with Graves' ophthalmopathy. This sequence joins TRBV27 and TRBJ2-2; TRBD2 aligns across 10 bases. In DNA form, the CDR3 reads TGTGCCAGCAGTTTCTGGAGAAGCGGGGGGGTAGGGGAGCTGTTTTTT. This encodes CASSFWRSGGVGELFF.